Described below is a single T cell receptor (beta chain) sequence and its context. This clonotype was detected a few times. Its antigen remains unidentified. Base qualities were left out, and no much larger clone turns up one base away. The source of the sample is a study of T-cell memory formation after mild COVID-19 (dated by TCRdb to about 2021). With respect to the entire study: Most TCR sequence clusters were specific to one of the two donors. Longitudinal TCRalpha and TCRbeta repertoire sequencing tracked T-cell clones expanding and contracting after mild COVID-19 in a couple of donors. The cohort was made up of two young adult volunteers, one female and one male, who were previously healthy.

V ends up 2 bases short and J 1 base short, with an unmatched junction base count of 3. CDR1 MNHEY and CDR2 SVGAGI were looked up in the germline V gene. The CDR3 runs 15 amino acids, cysteine and phenylalanine included. Of the read, only the CDR3 DNA is kept; its 45 bases are in frame from base 1. TCRdb lists the instrument as Illumina NovaSeq 6000. cDNA libraries for TCRalpha and TCRbeta were prepared by 5'RACE using constant-segment primers, with sample barcodes and unique molecular identifiers added. RNA was extracted from every sample with Trizol reagent. Amplification of the libraries took two PCR steps, and the second step added a second sample barcode plus Illumina TruSeq adapters. Sequencing of the libraries was done on an Illumina NovaSeq, producing 2 x 150 bp paired-end reads. On the study's bioinformatics: Reads were demultiplexed and collapsed into UMI-guided consensus sequences with migec v1.2.7. With mixcr v2.1.11, UMI consensuses were aligned to TRA and TRB V and J templates and assembled into clonotypes. A clonotype was counted as expanded or contracted only if both edgeR and NoisET called the change significant, with noise models trained on biological replicates. For edgeR calls, the cutoffs were a false discovery rate-adjusted p below 0.01 and a log2 fold-change threshold of 1. PCA with hierarchical clustering of max-normalized trajectories of the 1000 most abundant clonotypes was used as exploratory dynamics analysis. Separately sequenced CD4+ and CD8+ repertoires were used to assign the CD4 or CD8 phenotype of responding clones. The public reads were reanalyzed by TCRdb: fastp trimming at Q25, MiXCR alignment, in-frame beta chains only. For every CDR3 protein sequence, its rows merge into one entry that carries the most common genes and DNA. The V and J calls, along with clone size, are taken from TCRdb and not from the paper's own processing. The sample table shows roughly 150,000 distinct CDR3 sequences, and 14% are seen once. The leading ten clones occupy more than 25% of the sample.

PBMCs were isolated by Ficoll-Paque density gradient centrifugation. What the research found in general, with its limitations: Some responding clones were detected in pre-infection memory, suggesting pre-existing cross-reactive memory T cells joined the SARS-CoV-2 response. Contracting CD4+ clones appeared mostly in the CM and EM memory subsets, whereas CD8+ clones were enriched in EMRA. From day 15 to 85, contracting clones showed balanced CD4/CD8 phenotypes, whereas a second wave of clones that expanded from day 15 to 37 leaned towards CD4+. Only two mild cases were covered by the study, and larger cohorts that include severe cases with pre-infection samples were considered necessary. SARS-CoV-2 specificity was not confirmed for the second-wave clones peaking on day 37.

The sequence came from an adult woman who had mild COVID-19 (a few samples of this study predate the infection). The sample titles of this study are shuffled in the database, so cell type and time point are left out; the donor was told from shared clones. Source material: PBMCs or a T cell subset sorted from them (not recorded which). The chain is assembled from TRBV6-5 and TRBJ2-3, and 7 bases in between align with TRBD2. DNA sequence: TGTGCCAGCAGTTACCTAGGGAGGGGCACAGATACGCAGTATTTT. This encodes CASSYLGRGTDTQYF.